The 18 T cell receptor beta chains below were found in one sample sequenced in a study of blood T cell repertoires in COVID-19. The assay was immunoSEQ multiplex PCR, and TCRdb's table has in-frame clones only and misses some. The repertoire holds under 85,000 clones, with about 82% as singletons. The specimen was peripheral blood. The receptors stem from a human donor in a cohort sampled during active COVID-19.

This chain connects TRBV19 to TRBJ1-4; the match to TRBD1 covers 8 bases. Trimming at V came to 6 bases and at J to 8 bases, leaving 20 bases not matched to a gene. The CDR3 has 18 amino acids. Germline V gene data show CDR1 as LNHDA and CDR2 as SQIVND (reference sequence). CDR3 protein: CASRTSLSRGHGKEKLFF. CDR3 bases: TGTGCCAGTAGGACTTCCCTATCCAGGGGGCACGGAAAGGAAAAACTGTTTTTT.

The genes are TRBV30 and TRBJ1-4; 7 bases line up with TRBD1. The trim removed 7 bases at V and 2 bases at J, leaving 7 bases unmatched. CDR1 and CDR2 from the germline V gene are GTSNPN and SVGIG (reference sequence). The CDR3 has 14 residues. DNA for the CDR3: TGTGCCTCGCCTTTCAGGGGGACTAATGAAAAACTGTTTTTT. This codes for CASPFRGTNEKLFF. Filled out from reference TRBV30 and TRBJ1-4, the complete variable domain reads SQTIHQWPATLVQPVGSPLSLECTVEGTSNPNLYWYRQAAGRGLQLLFYSVGIGQISSEVPQNLSASRPQDRQFILSSKKLLLSDSGFYLCASPFRGTNEKLFFGSGTQLSVL.

This chain connects TRBV5-1 to TRBJ1-1; no firm D call. The CDR3 runs to 15 residues. V dropped 7 bases and J dropped 1 base, with 17 bases sitting between them. Germline values: CDR1 SGHRS, CDR2 YFSETQ. The CDR3 sequence: CASRPSPKPNTEAFF. Written as DNA, the CDR3 is TGCGCCAGCCGCCCCTCGCCTAAACCGAACACTGAAGCTTTCTTT.

V is TRBV5-5 and J is TRBJ1-2; 10 nucleotides line up with TRBD1. This CDR3 is built from 16 residues. Germline CDR1 reads SGHKS; CDR2 reads YYEKEE (reference sequence). V lost 4 bases, J lost 8 bases, and 14 bases stayed unmatched. The CDR3 loop is CASSLGTGTGVLGYTF. The CDR3 DNA reads TGTGCCAGCAGCCTCGGGACCGGGACAGGGGTTTTGGGCTACACCTTC.

This clone has just a few counts. V gene TRBV6-5 combines with J gene TRBJ1-2, with 8 positions matching TRBD1. Germline V CDR1 and CDR2: MNHEY, SVGAGI. The CDR3 spans 16 residues. The V gene end was trimmed by 4 bases and the J gene end by 9 bases; junction bases not matched to a gene: 16. The chain's CDR3 is CASSLSGTGLGRSYTF. The DNA for the CDR3 is TGTGCCAGCAGTTTATCCGGGACAGGTTTGGGGCGAAGCTACACCTTC.

This clone showed up just a few times. This chain joins TRBV5-5 and TRBJ2-3; tentative D call: TRBD2 (5 bases). The length of the CDR3 is 15 residues. V dropped 0 bases and J dropped 4 bases, with 12 bases sitting between them. Germline V gene sequence: CDR1 SGHKS, CDR2 YYEKEE (reference sequence). The DNA for the CDR3 is TGTGCCAGCAGCTTGGGCGCTAGCTTGTCAGATACGCAGTATTTT. Amino acid sequence: CASSLGASLSDTQYF.

The chain joins TRBV6-1 to TRBJ2-1, with 8 bases aligning to TRBD1. The CDR3 runs to 18 residues. With V trimmed by 2 bases and J by 5 bases, 14 bases remained unmatched. From germline, CDR1 is MNHNS and CDR2 SASEGT. For the CDR3, the DNA is TGTGCCAGCAGTGAAAGGGTTCGAGGTACAGGGGGGAACAATGAGCAGTTCTTC. It yields the protein CASSERVRGTGGNNEQFF.

The DNA of the CDR3 is TGCGCCAGCAGCTTGGGGGATCAGGGGGCGGGCGACGAGCAGTACTTC. Amino acid sequence: CASSLGDQGAGDEQYF. The chain employs TRBV5-1 and TRBJ2-7, with TRBD1 matching over 8 bases. The CDR3 is 16 residues long. The V segment lost 0 bases and the J segment 5 bases; nucleotides outside the gene matches: 10. The germline V gene encodes CDR1 SGHRS and CDR2 YFSETQ. The full variable domain, its missing parts supplied by reference TRBV5-1 and TRBJ2-7, is KAGVTQTPRYLIKTRGQQVTLSCSPISGHRSVSWYQQTPGQGLQFLFEYFSETQRNKGNFPGRFSGRQFSNSRSEMNVSTLELGDSALYLCASSLGDQGAGDEQYFGPGTRLTVT.

The rearrangement uses TRBV11-3 and TRBJ2-2, with 7 bases fitting TRBD1. Germline V CDR1 and CDR2: SGHNT, YENEEA. Trimming took 4 bases from V and 6 from J; bases not matched to a gene: 8. The length of the CDR3 is 15 residues. CDR3 nucleotide sequence: TGTGCCAGCAGCTCCACTGACAGGGACGCCGGGGAGCTGTTTTTT. Its protein is CASSSTDRDAGELFF.

The chain uses TRBV4-1 and TRBJ1-2, with D possibly TRBD1 on 5 matching bases. The CDR3 has 14 residues. Looked up from germline, CDR1 is MGHRA and CDR2 is YSYEKL. V lost 1 base and J lost 7, with 13 bases in between. This CDR3 reads CASSQAQGSGGYTF. Written as DNA, the CDR3 is TGCGCCAGCAGCCAAGCTCAGGGTTCTGGTGGCTACACCTTC.

V is TRBV5-1 and J is TRBJ1-1; 9 bases agree with TRBD1. This CDR3 is 17 amino acids long. The J segment lost 1 base and the V segment lost 0 bases, leaving 7 bases of the junction unmatched. CDR1 is SGHRS, CDR2 YFSETQ, per germline. The CDR3 sequence: CASSLVQGAIKNTEAFF. Written as DNA, the CDR3 is TGCGCCAGCAGCTTGGTACAGGGGGCAATTAAGAACACTGAAGCTTTCTTT.

This clone is a singleton in its sample. The CDR3 protein is CASSLWSGNTGELFF. The CDR3 DNA follows: TGCGCCAGCAGCTTGTGGTCAGGGAACACCGGGGAGCTGTTTTTT. The chain has TRBV5-1 and TRBJ2-2; the D is unclear. V shed 1 base and J shed 1 base, with 8 bases lying between them. This CDR3 comprises 15 residues. CDR1 and CDR2 from the germline V gene are SGHRS and YFSETQ.

CDR3: CASRRGNTIYF. The DNA for the CDR3 is TGTGCCAGCCGTCGGGGAAACACCATATATTTT. The chain has TRBV12-3 or TRBV12-4 and TRBJ1-3, with D unclear. CDR3 size: 11 residues. Trimming cost V 8 bases and J 4 bases, with 6 bases left between them.

This chain joins TRBV2 and TRBJ1-5, with D unresolved. The CDR3 totals 13 residues. V was cut by 4 bases and J by 4 bases, with 8 bases left in between. CDR1 is SNHLY and CDR2 is FYNNEI in the germline V gene. As DNA, the CDR3 is TGTGCCAGCAGTGTGGAGTGGAATCAGCCCCAGCATTTT. Protein product: CASSVEWNQPQHF.

The rearrangement links TRBV7-9 to TRBJ1-5; 7 nucleotides match TRBD1. CDR1 and CDR2 (germline): SEHNR, FQNEAQ (reference sequence). Trimming cost V 4 bases and J 4 bases; bases outside gene matches: 7. The CDR3 is 15 residues long. The CDR3, as DNA: TGTGCCAGCAGCTCATTTGACAGGGTAAATCAGCCCCAGCATTTT. Translation: CASSSFDRVNQPQHF.

This rearrangement joins TRBV25-1 to TRBJ1-2; tentative D call: TRBD1 (5 bases). The CDR3 has 17 amino acids. Between the trimmed V and J ends, which lost 1 base and 1 base, there was a span of 16 bases. Germline CDR1 and CDR2: MGHDK and SYGVNS. CDR3 coding DNA: TGTGCCAGCAGTGAATCTGGGGCACAGAGACATAACTATGGCTACACCTTC. It encodes CASSESGAQRHNYGYTF.

This clone was counted only a few times. The V gene is TRBV4-3, the J gene TRBJ2-1; TRBD2 agrees at 16 bases. Per the germline V gene, CDR1 is LGHNA and CDR2 is YSLEER. CDR3 length: 16 residues. V gave up 4 bases and J gave up 6 bases; unmatched junction bases: 3. Here the CDR3 reads CASSRGTSGGGNEQFF. CDR3 nucleotide sequence: TGCGCCAGCAGCCGAGGGACTAGCGGGGGGGGCAATGAGCAGTTCTTC.

The chain couples TRBV19 to TRBJ2-1; D may be TRBD1 (5 bases). Germline loops: CDR1 LNHDA, CDR2 SQIVND (reference sequence). CDR3 length: 15 residues. The V and J ends lost 2 bases and 3 bases respectively, with 11 bases between them. CDR3 nucleotide sequence: TGTGCCAGTAGTATATCTGGGGCAGTCTACAATGAGCAGTTCTTC. Amino acid sequence: CASSISGAVYNEQFF.